This is a list of T cell receptor beta chains from one sample in a study of cytomegalovirus exposure and HLA in healthy donors. Profiled with immunoSEQ multiplex PCR; TCRdb holds only in-frame clones, not every one. The data contain 150,000 to 200,000 clones, about 75% of them singletons. Source material: PBMCs. These receptors were obtained from a woman aged 45-65 years in good health and CMV-seropositive. Both conserved end residues are part of each CDR3. D genes are given only for firm matches. Where a row states a size, it is once, few, many or the class of an expanded clone; other rows omit it.

v_gene: TRBV27; len: 14; j_gene: TRBJ2-3; d_gene: TRBD1; abundance: NA; CDR3nt: TGTGCCAGCAGTTTAGGCCAGGGGGTAGATACGCAGTATTTT; CDR3aa: CASSLGQGVDTQYF
v_gene: TRBV6-1; len: 14; j_gene: TRBJ1-4; d_gene: NA; abundance: NA; CDR3nt: TGTGCCAGCAGTGGGGAGCAGGTTAATGAAAAACTGTTTTTT; CDR3aa: CASSGEQVNEKLFF
v_gene: TRBV5-6; len: 15; j_gene: TRBJ2-7; d_gene: TRBD1; abundance: NA; CDR3nt: TGTGCCAGCAGCTTGGGGACAGGTGGAACCTACGAGCAGTACTTC; CDR3aa: CASSLGTGGTYEQYF
v_gene: TRBV2; len: 14; j_gene: TRBJ1-4; d_gene: TRBD1; abundance: NA; CDR3nt: TGTGCCAGCAGGGGGGACAGGCGGGAAGAAAAACTGTTTTTT; CDR3aa: CASRGDRREEKLFF
v_gene: TRBV5-1; len: 15; j_gene: TRBJ2-5; d_gene: TRBD1; abundance: NA; CDR3nt: TGCGCCAGCAGCTTGGCCTGGACAGGGGGAGAGACCCAGTACTTC; CDR3aa: CASSLAWTGGETQYF
v_gene: TRBV7-2; len: 15; j_gene: TRBJ1-3; d_gene: TRBD1; abundance: NA; CDR3nt: TGTGCCAGCAGCTTAAACAGGGGTGGTGGAAACACCATATATTTT; CDR3aa: CASSLNRGGGNTIYF
v_gene: TRBV5-1; len: 14; j_gene: TRBJ1-5; d_gene: NA; abundance: NA; CDR3nt: TGCGCCAGCAGCCCAGACAGTAGCAATCAGCCCCAGCATTTT; CDR3aa: CASSPDSSNQPQHF
v_gene: TRBV27; len: 16; j_gene: TRBJ2-5; d_gene: TRBD1; abundance: NA; CDR3nt: TGTGCCAGCAGAAGACTTCCGGGACAGGGGGTCGAGACCCAGTACTTC; CDR3aa: CASRRLPGQGVETQYF
v_gene: TRBV5-1; len: 14; j_gene: TRBJ1-1; d_gene: NA; abundance: NA; CDR3nt: TGCGCCAGCTCGAGGGTTTTAATGAACACTGAAGCTTTCTTT; CDR3aa: CASSRVLMNTEAFF
v_gene: TRBV30; len: 14; j_gene: TRBJ1-6; d_gene: NA; abundance: NA; CDR3nt: TGTGCCTGGAGTGCGGGGGGTAATAATTCACCCCTCCACTTT; CDR3aa: CAWSAGGNNSPLHF
v_gene: TRBV29-1; len: 12; j_gene: TRBJ1-2; d_gene: NA; abundance: few; CDR3nt: TGCAGCGTTGAATTGACAGCCCCTGGCTACACCTTC; CDR3aa: CSVELTAPGYTF
v_gene: TRBV7-9; len: 12; j_gene: TRBJ1-1; d_gene: NA; abundance: NA; CDR3nt: TGTTCCAGCAGCGAGGCAGGGCCTGAAGCTTTCTTT; CDR3aa: CSSSEAGPEAFF
v_gene: TRBV7-3; len: 16; j_gene: TRBJ2-3; d_gene: TRBD1; abundance: few; CDR3nt: TGTGCCAGCAGCTTAGCCGGGACAGGGTTAGCAGATACGCAGTATTTT; CDR3aa: CASSLAGTGLADTQYF
v_gene: TRBV7-9; len: 16; j_gene: TRBJ2-1; d_gene: TRBD2; abundance: few; CDR3nt: TGTGCCAGCAGCTTAGCATGGGGGGGAGGAGGGGATGAGCAGTTCTTC; CDR3aa: CASSLAWGGGGDEQFF
v_gene: TRBV6-5; len: 16; j_gene: TRBJ1-1; d_gene: NA; abundance: NA; CDR3nt: TGTGCCAGCAGTTACTCGAATTCACAGATGAACACTGAAGCTTTCTTT; CDR3aa: CASSYSNSQMNTEAFF
v_gene: TRBV2; len: 14; j_gene: TRBJ1-2; d_gene: NA; abundance: many; CDR3nt: TGTGCCAGCCCCGGGACACAGTCACGCTATGGCTACACCTTC; CDR3aa: CASPGTQSRYGYTF
v_gene: TRBV5-1; len: 15; j_gene: TRBJ2-7; d_gene: TRBD2; abundance: NA; CDR3nt: TGCGCCAGCAGCTTCGGACCGGGGGGGTCCTACGAGCAGTACTTC; CDR3aa: CASSFGPGGSYEQYF
v_gene: TRBV6-1; len: 15; j_gene: TRBJ1-6; d_gene: TRBD1; abundance: NA; CDR3nt: TGTGCCAGTAATCCAACAGGGGAAGTCTCTTCACCCCTCCACTTT; CDR3aa: CASNPTGEVSSPLHF
v_gene: TRBV5-6; len: 15; j_gene: TRBJ1-6; d_gene: TRBD1; abundance: NA; CDR3nt: TGTGCCAGCAGTTCCCCGGGACAGGGACCTTCACCCCTCCACTTT; CDR3aa: CASSSPGQGPSPLHF
v_gene: TRBV5-1; len: 15; j_gene: TRBJ2-7; d_gene: NA; abundance: NA; CDR3nt: TGCGCCAGCAGCTTCGCGGGACAGAACTCCTACGAGCAGTACTTC; CDR3aa: CASSFAGQNSYEQYF
v_gene: TRBV9; len: 15; j_gene: TRBJ2-5; d_gene: NA; abundance: NA; CDR3nt: TGTGCCAGCAGCTCCCGGGGTAGCTTTGAAGAGACCCAGTACTTC; CDR3aa: CASSSRGSFEETQYF
v_gene: TRBV15; len: 14; j_gene: TRBJ2-7; d_gene: NA; abundance: NA; CDR3nt: TGTGCCACCAGCAGAGATCACAGTTCCTACGAGCAGTACTTC; CDR3aa: CATSRDHSSYEQYF
v_gene: TRBV5-4; len: 15; j_gene: TRBJ2-1; d_gene: NA; abundance: many; CDR3nt: TGTGCCAGCAGCTCTGAGCTAGGCTCCTACAATGAGCAGTTCTTC; CDR3aa: CASSSELGSYNEQFF
v_gene: TRBV27; len: 14; j_gene: TRBJ2-1; d_gene: TRBD1; abundance: NA; CDR3nt: TGTGCCAGCAAGGACAGGGGATTTAGGAATGAGCAGTTCTTC; CDR3aa: CASKDRGFRNEQFF
v_gene: TRBV6-1; len: 12; j_gene: TRBJ1-4; d_gene: NA; abundance: NA; CDR3nt: TGTGCCAGCAGTGCGAGACAGGACGGGCGGTTTTTT; CDR3aa: CASSARQDGRFF
v_gene: TRBV7-6; len: 14; j_gene: TRBJ1-4; d_gene: NA; abundance: NA; CDR3nt: TGTGCCAGCAGCCGGGGTGGGGTAGACGAAAAACTGTTTTTT; CDR3aa: CASSRGGVDEKLFF
v_gene: TRBV7-3; len: 14; j_gene: TRBJ2-5; d_gene: NA; abundance: NA; CDR3nt: TGTGCCAGCAGCCGCGGAGGGTACCAAGAGACCCAGTACTTC; CDR3aa: CASSRGGYQETQYF
v_gene: TRBV6-5; len: 14; j_gene: TRBJ2-7; d_gene: NA; abundance: NA; CDR3nt: TGTGCCAGCGGGATTGCGCAGGGGACCTACGAGCAGTACTTC; CDR3aa: CASGIAQGTYEQYF
v_gene: TRBV6-6; len: 13; j_gene: TRBJ1-6; d_gene: NA; abundance: NA; CDR3nt: TGTGCCAGCAGCAGGGAAACGGGCTCACCCCTCCACTTT; CDR3aa: CASSRETGSPLHF
v_gene: TRBV7-4; len: 13; j_gene: TRBJ2-5; d_gene: NA; abundance: few; CDR3nt: TGTGCCAGCAGCCCGGGGACACAAGAGACCCAGTACTTC; CDR3aa: CASSPGTQETQYF
v_gene: TRBV6-5; len: 13; j_gene: TRBJ1-6; d_gene: TRBD1; abundance: NA; CDR3nt: TGTGCCAGCGGGGGGACAGGGGGCTCACCCCTCCACTTT; CDR3aa: CASGGTGGSPLHF
v_gene: TRBV29-1; len: 14; j_gene: TRBJ2-3; d_gene: TRBD1; abundance: NA; CDR3nt: TGCAGCGCCGGGACAGGGGACTCTTTCGATACGCAGTATTTT; CDR3aa: CSAGTGDSFDTQYF
v_gene: TRBV5-5; len: 14; j_gene: TRBJ1-6; d_gene: TRBD1; abundance: NA; CDR3nt: TGTGCCAGCAGCGCCGGGACAGAAAGTTCACCCCTCCACTTT; CDR3aa: CASSAGTESSPLHF
v_gene: TRBV5-4; len: 13; j_gene: TRBJ1-2; d_gene: TRBD1; abundance: many; CDR3nt: TGTGCCAGCAGCTACGACAGGGATACGGGCTACACCTTC; CDR3aa: CASSYDRDTGYTF
v_gene: TRBV6-6; len: 13; j_gene: TRBJ2-3; d_gene: NA; abundance: few; CDR3nt: TGTGCCAGCAGTTACCCGAGCACAGATACGCAGTATTTT; CDR3aa: CASSYPSTDTQYF
v_gene: TRBV9; len: 13; j_gene: TRBJ1-5; d_gene: NA; abundance: NA; CDR3nt: TGTGCCAGCAGCGTAGACGGGAATCAGCCCCAGCATTTT; CDR3aa: CASSVDGNQPQHF
v_gene: TRBV7-9; len: 14; j_gene: TRBJ1-2; d_gene: NA; abundance: NA; CDR3nt: TGTGCCAGCAGCTTAGTTGTCAGGGGCTATGGCTACACCTTC; CDR3aa: CASSLVVRGYGYTF
v_gene: TRBV13; len: 14; j_gene: TRBJ2-7; d_gene: NA; abundance: NA; CDR3nt: TGTGCCAGCAGCCGGACAAGGAAGATCTACGAGCAGTACTTC; CDR3aa: CASSRTRKIYEQYF
v_gene: TRBV6-5; len: 13; j_gene: TRBJ1-2; d_gene: TRBD1; abundance: NA; CDR3nt: TGTGCCAGCAGTTTGGACAGGTCGCATGGCTACACCTTC; CDR3aa: CASSLDRSHGYTF
v_gene: TRBV19; len: 16; j_gene: TRBJ2-6; d_gene: TRBD1; abundance: NA; CDR3nt: TGTGCCAGTAGTATTAACAGGGGGTATGGGGCCAACGTCCTGACTTTC; CDR3aa: CASSINRGYGANVLTF
v_gene: TRBV9; len: 13; j_gene: TRBJ2-3; d_gene: NA; abundance: NA; CDR3nt: TGTGCCAGCACGGGGGAGAACACAGATACGCAGTATTTT; CDR3aa: CASTGENTDTQYF
v_gene: TRBV6-1; len: 17; j_gene: TRBJ2-5; d_gene: TRBD1; abundance: NA; CDR3nt: TGTGCCAGCAGTGTCCCCCGGGGGGACAGGGCTGGGGAGACCCAGTACTTC; CDR3aa: CASSVPRGDRAGETQYF
v_gene: TRBV5-4; len: 13; j_gene: TRBJ2-5; d_gene: NA; abundance: NA; CDR3nt: TGTGCCAGTGGTCGACTAGAAGGTGAGACCCAGTACTTC; CDR3aa: CASGRLEGETQYF
v_gene: TRBV19; len: 14; j_gene: TRBJ2-7; d_gene: TRBD1; abundance: few; CDR3nt: TGTGCCAGTAGTCCCGGGACAGGGGGCTACGAGCAGTACTTC; CDR3aa: CASSPGTGGYEQYF
v_gene: TRBV6-1; len: 15; j_gene: TRBJ2-7; d_gene: NA; abundance: NA; CDR3nt: TGTGCCAGCAGTGAACAGGGGTCCCGCTCCTACGAGCAGTACTTC; CDR3aa: CASSEQGSRSYEQYF
v_gene: TRBV6-6; len: 15; j_gene: TRBJ1-6; d_gene: NA; abundance: NA; CDR3nt: TGTGCCAGCAGTTTAACGGGAAGTTTCAATTCACCCCTCCACTTT; CDR3aa: CASSLTGSFNSPLHF
v_gene: TRBV10-3; len: 17; j_gene: TRBJ2-7; d_gene: TRBD2; abundance: once; CDR3nt: TGTGCCATCAGTGAGTCGACTAGCGGGGGGGCCTTAGGCGAGCAGTACTTC; CDR3aa: CAISESTSGGALGEQYF
v_gene: TRBV7-9; len: 16; j_gene: TRBJ1-2; d_gene: TRBD1; abundance: NA; CDR3nt: TGTGCCAGCAGCCCGCCTATAACAGGGGTTTTTGGTGGCTACACCTTC; CDR3aa: CASSPPITGVFGGYTF
v_gene: TRBV19; len: 15; j_gene: TRBJ1-5; d_gene: NA; abundance: NA; CDR3nt: TGTGCCAGTAGTCCCCGGCGGGGCTTCGGCCAGCCCCAGCATTTT; CDR3aa: CASSPRRGFGQPQHF